This TCR beta chain was captured by sequencing in a study of shared clonotypes between healthy human individuals. Remarks on this clone: What it recognizes is unknown.

TCRdb's table, derived via immunoSEQ multiplex PCR, lists solely in-frame clones and lacks some. The data show millions of clones, approximately 95% seen once. Trimming removed 6 bases from V and 1 base from J; junction bases left unmatched: 5. The V gene's germline CDR1 is LNHDA and CDR2 SQIVND (reference sequence). The CDR3 has 15 amino acids. Overall study results and limits: Memory subsets generally showed smaller estimated richness than naive subsets did.

The source is a man aged 18 to 30 in good health. Some clones in this sample may be carry-over from other donors' samples. Sequencing input: naive CD4+ T cells from PBMCs. Subset noted: CD45RA+ positively selected. The V gene is TRBV19, the J gene TRBJ1-4; 7 bases align to TRBD1. The CDR3 region has the DNA TGTGCCAGTAGCGGACAGGCCATAACTAATGAAAAACTGTTTTTT. Translated, it gives CASSGQAITNEKLFF.